This T cell receptor beta chain was retrieved from a study of T cell clonotyping in hematopoietic cell transplantation. General observations from the study: Few recipient clonotypes overlapped donors; over 97% were de novo at given depth. Recipient TCR diversity dropped after transplant; expanded clonotypes rose from day 30 to 180. Graft donor and pretransplant recipient Inverse Simpson Index values predicted broader posttransplant TCR diversity.

The germline V gene encodes CDR1 LGHNA and CDR2 YNFKEQ. The CDR3 contains 14 residues. Trimming removed 1 base at V and 5 bases at J, with 11 bases between. Method: immunoSEQ multiplex PCR; TCRdb's copy keeps in-frame clones and lacks some. In the table there are 4,500 to 6,000 clones, around 90% of which are singletons. On this clone: Its antigen remains unknown.

This receptor was taken from a man in his forties in good health. Some clones in this sample may be carry-over from other donors' samples. What was sequenced was peripheral blood mononuclear cells. V gene TRBV4-2 combines with J gene TRBJ2-5; D call uncertain. This CDR3 reads CASSQVSGSETQYF. CDR3 DNA: TGTGCCAGCAGCCAAGTCTCTGGGTCTGAGACCCAGTACTTC.